The present T cell receptor (beta chain) was sequenced within a study of vaccination and CD4 T cells after COVID-19. Each CDR3 protein is one row after TCRdb ran MiXCR on the PCR reads. The table records approximately 19,000 distinct CDR3 sequences, 60% of them present only once. V dropped 0 bases and J dropped 5; count of bases not matched to a gene: 15. Germline CDR1 SGDLS, CDR2 YYNGEE. There are 20 residues in the CDR3. The TCR comes from a human donor who had recovered from COVID-19. V gene TRBV9 combines with J gene TRBJ2-2; 11 positions agree with TRBD2. This specimen consisted of CD4+ T cells from blood, obtained after SARS-CoV-2 vaccination. CDR3: CASSVALSVMGTSGTGELFF. The CDR3 DNA is TGTGCCAGCAGCGTAGCTTTAAGTGTAATGGGGACTAGCGGTACCGGGGAGCTGTTTTTT.